The rows below give T cell receptor beta chains drawn from one sample of a study of blood T cell repertoires in COVID-19. Libraries were prepared by immunoSEQ multiplex PCR; TCRdb keeps only in-frame clonotypes and omits some of them. The table records fewer than 130,000 clones, 65% to 75% of them present only once. Sequenced material: peripheral blood. Receptors were obtained from an elderly man with acute or convalescent COVID-19. The CDR3 runs from the conserved cysteine through the conserved F or W. D genes are given only for firm matches. Clone size is shown for a subset of rows, as once, few, many or a class of expanded clone.

clone size | D gene | J gene | V gene | CDR3 DNA | CDR3 protein
- | TRBD2 | TRBJ2-3 | TRBV5-1 | TGCGCCAGCAGCTGGCGGGAGCCCACAGATACGCAGTATTTT | CASSWREPTDTQYF
- | - | TRBJ1-1 | TRBV5-5 | TGTGCCAGCGCCCGTGGGGAGGAAGCTTTCTTT | CASARGEEAFF
- | - | TRBJ1-4 | TRBV7-9 | TGTGCCAGCAGCTTAGGATCGGCAGGGAGGGCTGAAAAACTGTTTTTT | CASSLGSAGRAEKLFF
- | TRBD2 | TRBJ2-2 | TRBV6-5 | TGTGCCAGCAGTTATAGCGGGTACACCGGGGAGCTGTTTTTT | CASSYSGYTGELFF
once | - | TRBJ2-7 | TRBV28 | TGTGCCAGCAGTTTCAGGGGGGACGAGCAGTACTTC | CASSFRGDEQYF
- | - | TRBJ2-1 | TRBV5-4 | TGTGCCAGCAGCCTTGGCCGTACAGCCAACAATGAGCAGTTCTTC | CASSLGRTANNEQFF
- | TRBD1 | TRBJ1-5 | TRBV10-2 | TGCGCCAGCACCGGGACAGGGGGCCAGCCCCAGCATTTT | CASTGTGGQPQHF
- | TRBD2 | TRBJ2-1 | TRBV6-5 | TGTGCCACTGGACTAGCCTCCTACAATGAGCAGTTCTTC | CATGLASYNEQFF
- | TRBD1 | TRBJ1-5 | TRBV28 | TGTGCCAGCAGTCGACAGGGTTTTCAGCCCCAGCATTTT | CASSRQGFQPQHF
- | - | TRBJ1-5 | TRBV6-5 | TGTGCCAGCAGGAGAGGGACAAGCAATCAGCCCCAGCATTTT | CASRRGTSNQPQHF
- | TRBD1 | TRBJ2-7 | TRBV7-2 | TGTGCCAGCAGCTTCGGGGGGACAGGGGGCTACTCCTACGAGCAGTACTTC | CASSFGGTGGYSYEQYF
- | - | TRBJ1-5 | TRBV15 | TGTGCCACCAGCCAGGCGCATAGCAATCAGCCCCAGCATTTT | CATSQAHSNQPQHF
- | TRBD2 | TRBJ2-2 | TRBV5-6 | TGTGCCAGCAGCTTGGCGGGACTAGCGGGAGCGAACACCGGGGAGCTGTTTTTT | CASSLAGLAGANTGELFF
- | TRBD1 | TRBJ2-3 | TRBV4-3 | TGCGCCAGCAGCCGATTGGGGACAGGGATCACAGATACGCAGTATTTT | CASSRLGTGITDTQYF
- | - | TRBJ1-1 | TRBV6-6 | TGTGCCAGCAGTCACCAGGCGAACACTGAAGCTTTCTTT | CASSHQANTEAFF
- | TRBD2 | TRBJ2-7 | TRBV6-2/TRBV6-3 | TGTGCCAGCAGTGAGAGCGGGAGGACGTACTTC | CASSESGRTYF
- | - | TRBJ2-2 | TRBV5-1 | TGCGCCAGCCGACTGGGCGGGGCCGGGGAGCTGTTTTTT | CASRLGGAGELFF
- | TRBD2 | TRBJ2-1 | TRBV9 | TGTGCCAGCAGCGTGACTAGCGGATACAATGAGCAGTTCTTC | CASSVTSGYNEQFF
- | - | TRBJ1-5 | TRBV10-3 | TGTGCCCTCGAGGGCCAACGGGAACAGCCCCAGCATTTT | CALEGQREQPQHF